This T cell receptor (beta chain) was obtained from a study of T cell repertoires in cytomegalovirus infection. Study-wide background: CMV infection together with matching HLA type was indicated by public TCR beta signatures.

Trimming removed 3 bases at V and 7 bases at J, with 14 bases between. Germline CDR1 and CDR2: SGHDT and YYEEEE. The CDR3 covers 13 residues. MiXCR, applied by TCRdb to the reads, yields one record per CDR3 protein. This sample yields 680,000 or so distinct CDR3 sequences, of which about a third are seen a single time; about 2.8% belongs to the top ten. Study-wide points: Frequencies of public TCR beta families were cumulated, and this identified carriers of CMV plus the relevant HLA. Clonotypes of TCR beta that were HLA-C-restricted and CMV-specific dominated the ex vivo response.

As for this clonotype: No antigen is known for it.

The receptor comes from a human donor in good health (CMV status not recorded). Some clones in this sample may be carry-over from other donors' samples. The chain couples TRBV5-6 to TRBJ2-7; D is possibly TRBD1 or TRBD2 (7 bases each). The sample comprised PBMCs. The CDR3: CASSYGTAGEQYF. CDR3 sequence (DNA): TGTGCCAGCAGCTACGGGACAGCGGGAGAGCAGTACTTC. Full variable domain (rest looked up from reference TRBV5-6 and TRBJ2-7): DAGVTQSPTHLIKTRGQQVTLRCSPKSGHDTVSWYQQALGQGPQFIFQYYEEEERQRGNFPDRFSGHQFPNYSSELNVNALLLGDSALYLCASSYGTAGEQYFGPGTRLTVT.